A selection of T cell receptor beta chains follows, all from one sample in a study of regulatory T cells in long-lasting Graves disease. One entry per CDR3 protein, called by TCRdb with MiXCR from the multiplex PCR reads. The sample lists more than 300,000 distinct CDR3 sequences; around 15% were seen once. The input for sequencing was peripheral blood mononuclear cells (PBMCs), taken at new diagnosis, from a patient treated with antithyroid drugs. These receptors were obtained from a female donor with Graves disease. The CDR3 runs from the conserved cysteine through the conserved F or W. The order of the fields is J gene, clone size, D gene, V gene, CDR3 protein, CDR3 DNA. D genes are given only for firm matches. Size is omitted from some rows. Given values are once, few, many or a class for expanded clones.

>TRBJ2-3|many|TRBD2|TRBV7-3
CASSLGSGTSGSKSHTDTQYF
TGTGCCAGCAGCTTAGGCTCGGGGACTAGCGGGAGTAAATCGCACACAGATACGCAGTATTTT
>TRBJ2-6|NA|NA|TRBV20-1
CSALRLAALSGANVLTF
TGCAGTGCCCTGAGACTTGCCGCCCTCTCTGGGGCCAACGTCCTGACTTTC
>TRBJ2-3|many|NA|TRBV28
CASSPGSAGTPTDTQYF
TGTGCCAGCAGCCCCGGGTCGGCGGGCACCCCCACAGATACGCAGTATTTT
>TRBJ2-2|few|TRBD1|TRBV15
CATSRRTGANTGELFF
TGTGCCACCAGCAGACGGACAGGGGCGAACACCGGGGAGCTGTTTTTT
>TRBJ1-2|many|NA|TRBV28
CASSWGRNYGYTF
TGTGCCAGCAGTTGGGGACGGAACTATGGCTACACCTTC
>TRBJ2-1|many|NA|TRBV5-5
CASSLVQEYNEQFF
TGTGCCAGCAGCTTGGTGCAGGAGTACAATGAGCAGTTCTTC
>TRBJ2-3|many|NA|TRBV7-3
CANRTPEQNTQYF
TGTGCCAACAGGACCCCGGAACAAAATACGCAGTATTTT
>TRBJ2-3|many|NA|TRBV7-2
CASSSGQDTQYF
TGTGCCAGCAGCTCCGGACAAGATACGCAGTATTTT
>TRBJ1-2|many|NA|TRBV20-1
CSARDYRADLYGYTF
TGCAGTGCTAGAGATTATAGGGCAGACCTCTATGGCTACACCTTC
>TRBJ1-1|NA|NA|TRBV4-1
CASSQGQLMNTEAFF
TGCGCCAGCAGCCAAGGACAGCTCATGAACACTGAAGCTTTCTTT
>TRBJ1-1|many|NA|TRBV10-1
CARRNGTPFGNTEAFF
TGCGCCCGCAGGAACGGGACACCTTTTGGGAACACTGAAGCTTTCTTT
>TRBJ1-1|NA|NA|TRBV6-2/TRBV6-3
CASSRLEGPEGTEAFF
TGTGCCAGCAGTAGACTCGAAGGCCCGGAGGGCACTGAAGCTTTCTTT
>TRBJ1-2|many|NA|TRBV20-1
CSASSVSNYGYTF
TGCAGTGCTAGTTCCGTCTCGAACTATGGCTACACCTTC
>TRBJ2-2|NA|TRBD2|TRBV27
CAVGGLVNTGERFF
TGTGCCGTAGGAGGACTAGTTAACACCGGGGAGCGGTTTTTT
>TRBJ1-1|many|NA|TRBV3-1
CASSQPGRATEAFF
TGTGCCAGCAGCCAACCAGGAAGGGCCACTGAAGCTTTCTTT
>TRBJ1-1|many|NA|TRBV7-9
CASSGTGTPSAAFF
TGTGCCAGCAGCGGGACCGGGACCCCATCCGCAGCTTTCTTT
>TRBJ1-3|many|TRBD1|TRBV9
CASSGRRQGSGNTIYF
TGTGCCAGCAGCGGACGAAGACAGGGCTCTGGAAACACCATATATTTT
>TRBJ2-7|few|NA|TRBV7-2
CASSLEGHSYERYF
TGTGCCAGCAGCTTAGAAGGACACTCCTACGAGCGGTACTTC
>TRBJ1-4|many|NA|TRBV6-1
CASSADRIMKELFF
TGTGCCAGCAGTGCCGACAGGATAATGAAAGAACTGTTTTTT
>TRBJ2-1|many|TRBD1|TRBV10-3
CAISESYRGNEQFF
TGTGCCATCAGTGAGTCGTACAGGGGTAATGAGCAGTTCTTC
>TRBJ2-5|many|NA|TRBV11-2
CASSPGGGGSETQYF
TGTGCCAGCAGCCCCGGTGGGGGTGGCTCAGAGACCCAGTACTTC
>TRBJ1-5|many|TRBD1|TRBV24-1
CATSDLTGGEIQPQHF
TGTGCCACCAGTGACCTGACAGGGGGCGAGATTCAGCCCCAGCATTTT
>TRBJ1-1|NA|NA|TRBV11-3
CASSSSRGAREAFF
TGTGCCAGCAGCTCTTCCCGAGGGGCCCGTGAAGCTTTCTTT
>TRBJ1-2|many|TRBD1|TRBV29-1
CSVDESLPGQGYGYTF
TGCAGCGTCGACGAATCCTTACCGGGACAGGGCTATGGCTACACCTTC
>TRBJ1-1|many|TRBD1|TRBV7-2
CASSPIGTGGTEAFF
TGTGCCAGCAGCCCCATCGGGACAGGGGGCACTGAAGCTTTCTTT
>TRBJ2-1|NA|TRBD2|TRBV5-8
CASSKGLAGSNEQFF
TGTGCCAGCAGCAAGGGACTAGCGGGAAGTAATGAGCAGTTCTTC
>TRBJ1-5|many|NA|TRBV12-3/TRBV12-4
CARGDATPTQHF
TGTGCCAGGGGGGACGCCACCCCTACCCAGCATTTT
>TRBJ2-2|NA|NA|TRBV7-2
CASSLRRVPNTGELFF
TGTGCCAGCAGCTTACGGCGGGTCCCGAACACCGGGGAGCTGTTTTTT
>TRBJ2-1|many|TRBD1|TRBV28
CASSPTGEIYNEQFF
TGTGCCAGCAGCCCCACAGGGGAAATCTACAATGAGCAGTTCTTC
>TRBJ2-5|many|TRBD1|TRBV3-1
CASSQDVETGERETQYF
TGTGCCAGCAGCCAAGATGTTGAGACAGGGGAACGAGAGACCCAGTACTTC
>TRBJ2-7|NA|NA|TRBV20-1
CSARVPTSSYEQYF
TGCAGTGCTAGAGTCCCCACTAGCTCCTACGAGCAGTACTTC
>TRBJ2-7|many|NA|TRBV3-1
CASRQDRTDGEQYF
TGTGCCAGCAGGCAAGACCGAACAGACGGTGAGCAGTACTTC
>TRBJ1-2|many|NA|TRBV6-1
CASSEHAAFYGYTF
TGTGCCAGCAGTGAACACGCAGCCTTCTATGGCTACACCTTC
>TRBJ2-3|NA|NA|TRBV7-2
CASTGGVTDTQYF
TGTGCCAGCACTGGGGGCGTCACAGATACGCAGTATTTT
>TRBJ2-3|many|NA|TRBV20-1
CSASAQTVSTDTQYF
TGCAGTGCTAGTGCCCAAACAGTTAGCACAGATACGCAGTATTTT
>TRBJ2-1|NA|NA|TRBV29-1
CSAPGGISSYNEQFF
TGCAGCGCCCCCGGGGGTATATCTTCCTACAATGAGCAGTTCTTC
>TRBJ1-1|many|NA|TRBV18
CASSPNSNTEAFF
TGTGCCAGCTCACCAAACAGCAACACTGAAGCTTTCTTT
>TRBJ2-1|NA|NA|TRBV18
CASSPPGGPFNEQFF
TGTGCCAGCTCACCACCGGGTGGCCCCTTTAATGAGCAGTTCTTC
>TRBJ2-2|NA|TRBD2|TRBV4-3
CASSQRTSWAGELFF
TGCGCCAGCAGCCAAAGGACTAGTTGGGCCGGGGAGCTGTTTTTT
>TRBJ2-1|few|NA|TRBV6-2/TRBV6-3
CASSYSRSLPTGGGEQFF
TGTGCCAGCAGTTACTCGAGGTCTCTCCCCACCGGTGGGGGTGAGCAGTTCTTC
>TRBJ2-2|many|NA|TRBV11-3
CASSLDQLTGTGELFF
TGTGCCAGCAGCTTAGATCAGTTGACGGGCACCGGGGAGCTGTTTTTT
>TRBJ2-1|many|NA|TRBV29-1
CSAPSGPGDNEQFF
TGCAGCGCCCCTAGTGGACCAGGCGACAATGAGCAGTTCTTC
>TRBJ1-1|many|NA|TRBV5-5
CASSLAPGGRGMNTEAFF
TGTGCCAGCAGCTTGGCCCCGGGGGGCCGGGGGATGAACACTGAAGCTTTCTTT
>TRBJ2-2|many|NA|TRBV9
CASSEQITPGPTTGELFF
TGTGCCAGCAGCGAACAAATTACCCCGGGACCCACCACCGGGGAGCTGTTTTTT
>TRBJ2-5|many|NA|TRBV7-8
CASSLGRAQYF
TGTGCCAGCAGCTTGGGACGGGCCCAGTACTTC
>TRBJ2-7|many|NA|TRBV13
CASSLGSRFYEQYF
TGTGCCAGCAGCTTAGGATCAAGGTTTTACGAGCAGTACTTC
>TRBJ1-4|NA|NA|TRBV6-2/TRBV6-3
CASRSRRRGEKLFF
TGTGCCAGCAGATCCAGGCGTCGCGGTGAAAAACTGTTTTTT
>TRBJ2-2|NA|TRBD1|TRBV12-5
CASGLFTGGGHTGELFF
TGTGCTAGTGGTTTGTTCACAGGGGGCGGACACACCGGGGAGCTGTTTTTT
>TRBJ2-5|NA|TRBD1|TRBV11-2
CASSSQGALKETQYF
TGTGCCAGCAGCTCACAGGGGGCGCTAAAAGAGACCCAGTACTTC
>TRBJ1-2|NA|NA|TRBV5-8
CASSWRVHLLTNYGYTF
TGTGCCAGCAGCTGGCGCGTTCACCTTTTGACAAACTATGGCTACACCTTC